Listed here are 15 T cell receptor beta chains from one sample, sequenced in a study of T-cell memory formation after mild COVID-19. From the 5' RACE reads, TCRdb called clonotypes with MiXCR, one entry per CDR3 protein. The table has 470,000 or so distinct CDR3 sequences, 15% to 20% seen once; the top ten hold roughly an eighth. The sequenced sample was PBMCs or a T cell subset sorted from them (not recorded which). The origin of the receptors is an adult woman who had mild COVID-19 (a few samples of this study predate the infection). Cell type and time point are not known.

This clonotype was detected a few times. This chain links TRBV6-5 with TRBJ2-7; 15 nucleotides agree with TRBD2. Germline V lookup: CDR1 MNHEY, CDR2 SVGAGI. The V gene end was trimmed by 6 bases and the J gene end by 1 base; junction bases not matched to a gene: 10. CDR3 length equals 18 residues. CDR3 amino acids: CASSPGLAGGVGSYEQYF. Written as DNA, the CDR3 is TGTGCCAGCAGCCCCGGACTAGCGGGAGGGGTTGGGTCCTACGAGCAGTACTTC.

This clonotype was seen a few times. The chain joins TRBV12-3 or TRBV12-4 to TRBJ1-2, with TRBD1 matching over 8 bases. The CDR3 contains 17 residues. The J segment lost 2 bases and the V segment lost 4 bases, leaving 12 bases of the junction unmatched. The CDR3, as DNA: TGTGCCAGCAGTTCGGCCAAGAGGGACAGGCCAAACTATGGCTACACCTTC. Its protein is CASSSAKRDRPNYGYTF.

The chain employs TRBV7-9 and TRBJ2-7, with TRBD2 identical over 10 bases. J lost 2 bases, V lost 7 bases, and 23 bases had no gene match. Germline CDR1 and CDR2: SEHNR and FQNEAQ (reference sequence). The CDR3 sequence is 20 residues long. CDR3 bases: TGTGCCAGCACCACGACCGGAGGGACTAGCGAAGGTAAAGCCCCCTACGAGCAGTACTTC. Translating it yields CASTTTGGTSEGKAPYEQYF.

This clonotype was seen repeatedly, ten times or more. The chain carries TRBV12-3 or TRBV12-4 and TRBJ2-1, with a weak D call TRBD2 (6 bases). The CDR3 loop spans 12 amino acids. V was clipped by 2 bases and J by 10 bases, with 9 bases between them. CDR3 nucleotides: TGTGCCAGCAGTTTATTGGCGGGGGAGCAGTTCTTC. Translated: CASSLLAGEQFF.

The V and J genes are TRBV7-6 and TRBJ2-2, with TRBD2 matching 10 bases. Germline V CDR1 and CDR2: SGHVS, FNYEAQ. The CDR3 totals 19 residues. V gave up 1 base and J gave up 5 bases; unmatched junction bases: 13. CDR3 DNA: TGTGCCAGCAGCTTAGTCCCGGCTAGCGGGAGCTGGCGGACCGGGGAGCTGTTTTTT. Translation gives CASSLVPASGSWRTGELFF.

This clonotype was picked up a small number of times. CDR3 loop: CSVRVRARANVLTF. The DNA for the CDR3 is TGCAGCGTTCGCGTCAGAGCTAGAGCCAACGTCCTGACTTTC. This chain uses TRBV29-1 with TRBJ2-6, with no clear D. This CDR3 contains 14 residues. Trimming took off 5 bases at V and 7 bases at J, with 15 bases between the two ends. The germline CDR1 and CDR2 sequences are SQVTM and ANQGSEA.

The chain recombines TRBV3-1 with TRBJ1-2, with 7 bases matching TRBD1. J lost 8 bases, V lost 8 bases, and 11 bases had no gene match. CDR3 length equals 13 residues. Germline CDR1 is LGHDT and CDR2 is YNNKEL (reference sequence). The CDR3 DNA reads TGTGCCAGCCGCTATCGGACAGGAGGGGGCTACACCTTC. Protein sequence: CASRYRTGGGYTF.

The rearrangement links TRBV11-2 to TRBJ1-2; no clear D. Trimming pared 1 base from V and 6 bases from J, leaving 9 bases between. CDR3 size: 13 residues. The germline V gene encodes CDR1 SGHAT and CDR2 FQNNGV. In DNA, the CDR3 is TGTGCCAGCAGCTTAGGGGGTTCTCATGGCTACACCTTC. It translates to CASSLGGSHGYTF.

In this sample, this clonotype turned up a few times. The gene calls are TRBV6-1 and TRBJ2-5, with D maybe TRBD2 (6 bases). CDR1 and CDR2 (germline): MNHNS, SASEGT. This CDR3 is 15 amino acids long. V lost 4 bases to trimming and J lost 2 bases, with 14 bases between them. CDR3 amino acids: CASSAQGGTQETQYF. The CDR3 nucleotides are TGTGCCAGCAGTGCGCAGGGAGGTACACAAGAGACCCAGTACTTC.

This clonotype was seen a few times. This chain connects TRBV5-6 to TRBJ2-5, with a weak D call TRBD1 (6 bases). Germline V CDR1 and CDR2: SGHDT, YYEEEE. The CDR3 is 13 amino acids. V was cut by 4 bases and J by 6 bases, with 13 bases left in between. Here the CDR3 reads CASSTGTPKTQYF. The CDR3 DNA sequence: TGTGCCAGCAGCACCGGGACACCGAAGACCCAGTACTTC.

The chain uses TRBV7-9 and TRBJ2-6, with D possibly TRBD1 on 5 matching bases. Germline CDR1 SEHNR, CDR2 FQNEAQ (reference sequence). Deletions cut 5 bases from V and 1 base from J, with 18 bases between. This CDR3 contains 18 residues. The CDR3 region has the DNA TGTGCCAGCAGCCCCGGCGTGACAGAGGAATCTGGGGCCAACGTCCTGACTTTC. This codes for CASSPGVTEESGANVLTF.

This clonotype was counted only a few times. J is TRBJ1-1 and V is TRBV5-4; D ambiguous. Per germline, CDR1 SGHNT and CDR2 YYREEE (reference sequence). The CDR3 is made up of 14 amino acids. V lost 5 bases and J lost 11, with 22 bases in between. The CDR3 sequence is CASSSPSGYLGAFF. CDR3 in DNA: TGTGCCAGCAGTAGTCCCAGCGGGTACCTGGGGGCTTTCTTT.

CDR3 amino acids: CASGGGAPVYEQYF. The CDR3 DNA reads TGTGCCAGCGGGGGAGGAGCTCCCGTTTACGAGCAGTACTTC. The genes are TRBV2 and TRBJ2-7; weak D call: TRBD2 (6 bases). The CDR3 extends over 14 amino acids. Trimming removed 8 bases from V and 4 bases from J, with 18 bases in between. The germline V gene has CDR1 SNHLY and CDR2 FYNNEI.

This sequence joins TRBV6-6 and TRBJ1-1; D remains ambiguous. CDR1 is MNHNY, CDR2 SVGAGI, per germline (reference sequence). The CDR3 loop spans 15 amino acids. V lost 2 bases, J lost 3 bases, and 13 bases lay in between. The CDR3 coding sequence is TGTGCCAGCAGTTACCTTGAAACTAGGGACACTGAAGCTTTCTTT. Amino acids: CASSYLETRDTEAFF.

Ten or more counts support this clonotype. This sequence joins TRBV12-3 or TRBV12-4 and TRBJ2-7, with 7 bases matching TRBD1. The CDR3 covers 12 residues. After removal of 5 bases from V and 6 bases from J, the junction contained 4 bases not matched to a gene. The CDR3 DNA is TGTGCCAGCAGTGAAAACAGGGGCGAGCAGTACTTC. Translation gives CASSENRGEQYF.